The clone carrying this T cell receptor beta chain is judged medium-sized. Its antigen is unidentified. All patients were treatment-naive before thyroid surgery. Trimming removed 2 bases at V and 6 bases at J, with 8 bases between. Germline CDR1 is DFQATT and CDR2 is SNEGSKA (reference sequence). This CDR3 region has 13 residues. Original processing notes: Using the CDR3 differences seen across clinicopathological groups, the authors built a distant-metastasis classifier for papillary thyroid cancer, which was meant to discriminate distant-metastatic patients. MiXCR reprocessed the PCR reads for TCRdb. Clone size and V and J calls follow TCRdb, not the original study. The profile shows 8,000 to 10,000 clones, around 20% of them singletons. This sample is part of a study of metastatic and nonmetastatic thyroid tumors. Study-level background: Across blood and tumor or nodule tissue, repertoires from malignant and benign thyroid patients were compared with one another. Findings of the study overall: A significant increase in TCR beta diversity was reportedly seen in malignant thyroid tumors relative to benign nodules, in blood and tumor.

This chain links TRBV20-1 with TRBJ1-6, with a tentative D call TRBD1 (5 bases). This receptor was identified in a female donor with papillary thyroid cancer or a benign thyroid nodule (not recorded which). Some clones in this sample may be carry-over from other donors' samples. The sample consisted of adjacent normal tissue. The CDR3 sequence: CSARRQLNSPLHF. In nucleotides, the CDR3 is TGCAGTGCTAGACGACAGCTTAATTCACCCCTCCACTTT.